The TCR beta chain described here comes from a study of cytomegalovirus exposure and HLA in healthy donors. Findings and caveats of the study: Later on, an analysis showed TCR association rates differing by HLA locus, with DRB1 the most and HLA-C the fewest. TCR beta V segments were, for the most part, productive about 90% or about 30% of the time in an earlier analysis. Most CMV-associated TCR beta chains appeared HLA-restricted in a later analysis.

Trimming shortened V by 7 bases and J by 0 bases, and 11 bases separated the two germline ends. The CDR3 loop spans 14 amino acids. CDR1 and CDR2 (germline): MNHNY, SVGAGI (reference sequence). Primers for the PCR totalled 60 Vbeta and 13 Jbeta. Original methodology: Later, an analysis found some 80 million unique TCR beta chains, and 8.5 million to 14 million of these were shared. Clones were sequenced by immunoSEQ multiplex PCR, and TCRdb holds only the in-frame ones, with some missing. V and J calls and clone size are as listed in that table; D and trimming were resolved from the DNA. Here the sample table reports approximately 70,000 clones. Concerning this clone: What it binds is not known.

The material sequenced was PBMCs. The V and J genes are TRBV6-6 and TRBJ2-3; D not certain. This TCR derives from a woman aged 40 to 49 in good health and CMV-seropositive. The CDR3 nucleotides are TGTGCCAGCATCTTTGCGCTGAGCACAGATACGCAGTATTTT. Its protein is CASIFALSTDTQYF.